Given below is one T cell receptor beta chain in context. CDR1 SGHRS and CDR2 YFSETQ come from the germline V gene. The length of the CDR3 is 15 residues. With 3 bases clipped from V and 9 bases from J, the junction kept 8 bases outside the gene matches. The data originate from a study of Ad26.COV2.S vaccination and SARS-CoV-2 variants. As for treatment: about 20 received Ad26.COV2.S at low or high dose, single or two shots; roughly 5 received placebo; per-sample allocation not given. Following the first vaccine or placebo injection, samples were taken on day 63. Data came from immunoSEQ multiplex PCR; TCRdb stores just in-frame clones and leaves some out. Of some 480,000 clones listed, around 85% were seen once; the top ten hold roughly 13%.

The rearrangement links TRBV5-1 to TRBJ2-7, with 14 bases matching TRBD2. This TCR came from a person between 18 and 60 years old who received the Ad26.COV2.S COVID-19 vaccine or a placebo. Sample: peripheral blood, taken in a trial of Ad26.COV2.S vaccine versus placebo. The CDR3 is CASSSETGTSGRQYF. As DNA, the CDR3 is TGCGCCAGCAGCTCAGAAACCGGGACTAGCGGGAGGCAGTACTTC.